This entry lists 3 T cell receptor beta chains sequenced from one sample in a study of T-cell reconstitution after alpha-beta-depleted transplantation in children (dated by TCRdb to about 2016). Receptor amplification or capture employed PCR. Sequencing was carried out with an Illumina HiSeq 2500. TCR library preparation used molecular barcoding, with unique molecular identifiers applied to normalize quantification of the TCRbeta repertoire. TCRdb handled the public reads itself, with Q25 trimming in fastp and clone calling in MiXCR, and kept productive beta chains. For every CDR3 protein sequence, its rows merge into one entry that carries the most common genes and DNA. The sample table shows 640,000 or so distinct CDR3 sequences, and approximately 16% are seen once. The ten largest clones take up under 1.2% of the sample. The sequencing used PBMCs from the stem cell graft donor, collected from the stem cell graft. The source is a human donor who donated a stem cell graft to a child with acute myeloid leukemia.

This clonotype was detected many times. The J gene is TRBJ2-5, the V gene TRBV7-9, with TRBD1 identical over 7 bases. V dropped 4 bases and J dropped 2; count of bases not matched to a gene: 4. Looked up from germline, CDR1 is SEHNR and CDR2 is FQNEAQ (reference sequence). The CDR3 runs to 14 residues. The CDR3 protein is CASSSRTGQETQYF. DNA of the CDR3: TGTGCCAGCAGCTCCCGGACAGGACAAGAGACCCAGTACTTC. The full variable domain, with the rest looked up from reference TRBV7-9 and TRBJ2-5, is DTGVSQNPRHKITKRGQNVTFRCDPISEHNRLYWYRQTLGQGPEFLTYFQNEAQLEKSRLLSDRFSAERPKGSFSTLEIQRTEQGDSAMYLCASSSRTGQETQYFGPGTRLLVL.

This chain uses TRBV30 with TRBJ1-1, with 7 bases matching TRBD1. The CDR3 is made up of 10 amino acids. Germline loops: CDR1 GTSNPN, CDR2 SVGIG (reference sequence). With V trimmed by 3 bases and J by 8 bases, 0 bases remained unmatched. This chain's CDR3 is CAWRGQEAFF. In nucleotides, the CDR3 is TGTGCCTGGAGGGGACAGGAAGCTTTCTTT.

This clonotype was seen many times. The CDR3 nucleotides are TGCAGTGCTAGAGTGCAGGGCTCGAACACCGGGGAGCTGTTTTTT. Its translation is CSARVQGSNTGELFF. This chain uses TRBV20-1 with TRBJ2-2; weak D call: TRBD1 (5 bases). Deletions cut 1 base from V and 0 bases from J, with 9 bases between. The V gene's germline CDR1 is DFQATT and CDR2 SNEGSKA (reference sequence). This CDR3 spans 15 amino acids.